Listed here are 28 T cell receptor beta chains from one sample, sequenced in a study of neurological immune-mediated disorders. TCRdb reprocessed the 5' RACE reads with MiXCR, giving one entry per CDR3 protein. The table records about 66,000 distinct CDR3 sequences, under 3.5% of them present only once. Sequenced input: PBMCs. The receptors derive from a man aged 35-49 years with multiple sclerosis.

The rearrangement uses TRBV27 and TRBJ2-5; no clear D. The CDR3 is made up of 15 amino acids. V was cut by 5 bases and J by 0 bases, with 13 bases left in between. The V gene's germline CDR1 is MNHEY and CDR2 SMNVEV (reference sequence). This CDR3 is CASSTRTGYQETQYF. As DNA, the CDR3 is TGTGCCAGCAGTACACGGACGGGCTACCAAGAGACCCAGTACTTC.

This clonotype appeared many times. The CDR3 reads CASRTGTAAGTDTQYF. The CDR3 region has the DNA TGTGCCAGCAGAACCGGGACAGCAGCCGGCACAGATACGCAGTATTTT. This chain uses TRBV12-3 or TRBV12-4 with TRBJ2-3; TRBD1 matches at 7 bases. The CDR3 has 16 residues. Trimming at V came to 6 bases and at J to 1 base, leaving 10 bases not matched to a gene.

There are a few counts of this clonotype. This chain joins TRBV2 and TRBJ1-5; 8 nucleotides line up with TRBD1. Germline assignment: CDR1 SNHLY and CDR2 FYNNEI. Germline trimming cut 8 bases from V and 1 base from J; bases unmatched to any gene: 13. The CDR3 sequence is 17 residues long. This chain's CDR3 is CASAQGQGAGSNQPQHF. For the CDR3, the DNA is TGTGCCAGCGCCCAGGGGCAGGGGGCGGGGAGCAATCAGCCCCAGCATTTT.

Ten or more counts support this clonotype. This chain joins TRBV12-3 or TRBV12-4 and TRBJ2-3, with D possibly TRBD2 on 6 matching bases. Trimming took 5 bases from V and 1 from J, leaving 13 bases between them. The CDR3 sequence is 15 residues long. CDR3 nucleotides: TGTGCCAGCAGTACCGGTGGAGGGGGCACAGATACGCAGTATTTT. Its translation is CASSTGGGGTDTQYF.

This clonotype showed up many times. The chain couples TRBV20-1 to TRBJ1-1; D is unresolved. From germline, CDR1 is DFQATT and CDR2 SNEGSKA (reference sequence). The CDR3 is made up of 14 amino acids. V dropped 0 bases and J dropped 4 bases, with 12 bases sitting between them. CDR3 residues: CSARDVRKITEAFF. DNA for the CDR3: TGCAGTGCTAGAGATGTAAGGAAAATCACTGAAGCTTTCTTT.

This clonotype occurred many times. The chain is built from TRBV5-5 and TRBJ2-3; D is uncertain. The CDR3 has 14 amino acids. V was pared by 2 bases and J by 0 bases, with 7 bases between. Germline loops: CDR1 SGHKS, CDR2 YYEKEE (reference sequence). CDR3 bases: TGTGCCAGCAGCTTATGGGGTAGCACAGATACGCAGTATTTT. Translating gives CASSLWGSTDTQYF.

The sample holds many counts of this clonotype. The chain employs TRBV9 and TRBJ2-3; D is perhaps TRBD1 (6 bases). Germline values: CDR1 SGDLS, CDR2 YYNGEE. This CDR3 spans 15 amino acids. Trimming removed 0 bases from V and 0 bases from J, with 8 bases in between. The CDR3 spells CASSVGTVSTDTQYF. DNA for the CDR3: TGTGCCAGCAGCGTAGGGACAGTCAGCACAGATACGCAGTATTTT.

By frequency in the sample, this clonotype is medium-sized. CDR3 amino acids: CSADSDSEKLFF. The CDR3 nucleotides are TGCAGTGCGGATTCAGACAGCGAAAAACTGTTTTTT. V usage is TRBV20-1 and J usage is TRBJ1-4; possible D gene TRBD1, 5 bases. From germline, CDR1 is DFQATT and CDR2 SNEGSKA (reference sequence). Trimming shortened V by 6 bases and J by 8 bases, and 13 bases separated the two germline ends. The CDR3 is made up of 12 amino acids.

This clonotype was seen at least ten times. The chain employs TRBV5-1 and TRBJ2-1; D is unclear. The V gene's germline CDR1 is SGHRS and CDR2 YFSETQ. V lost 0 bases, J lost 4 bases, and 8 bases lay in between. The CDR3 extends over 14 amino acids. This chain's CDR3 is CASSLDGIYNEQFF. The CDR3, as DNA: TGCGCCAGCAGCTTGGACGGCATATACAATGAGCAGTTCTTC.

This clonotype was counted at least ten times. This rearrangement joins TRBV18 to TRBJ1-1, with 7 nucleotides matching TRBD1. This CDR3 region has 16 residues. In germline, CDR1 is KGHSH, CDR2 LQKENI. J gave up 11 bases and V 3 bases, and 18 bases lay outside the gene matches. CDR3 protein: CASSPPGSGGRFGAFF. As DNA, the CDR3 is TGTGCCAGCTCACCGCCGGGCTCAGGGGGACGGTTTGGGGCTTTCTTT.

This clonotype was counted many times. The rearrangement uses TRBV20-1 and TRBJ2-7, with 11 bases lining up with TRBD2. CDR3 size: 17 residues. The V gene end was trimmed by 5 bases and the J gene end by 3 bases; junction bases not matched to a gene: 15. Germline V CDR1 and CDR2: DFQATT, SNEGSKA (reference sequence). CDR3 sequence: CSARAKPGLAEFYEQYF. The CDR3 region has the DNA TGCAGTGCTCGAGCGAAACCGGGACTAGCGGAATTCTACGAGCAGTACTTC.

This clonotype was counted ten times or more. The rearrangement uses TRBV20-1 and TRBJ1-3, with a possible D match to TRBD1 (5 bases). The germline CDR1 and CDR2 sequences are DFQATT and SNEGSKA (reference sequence). Trimming cost V 5 bases and J 0 bases, with 11 bases left between them. The CDR3 consists of 14 residues. This CDR3 is CSAGRRASGNTIYF. The DNA for the CDR3 is TGCAGTGCTGGCCGCAGGGCCTCTGGAAACACCATATATTTT.

This clonotype came up many times. The rearrangement links TRBV29-1 to TRBJ1-3, with 8 bases lining up with TRBD1. CDR1 and CDR2 (germline): SQVTM, ANQGSEA. The CDR3 runs 14 residues. V was pared by 4 bases and J by 3 bases, with 5 bases of the junction left unmatched. DNA for the CDR3: TGCAGCGTTGTGTGGACAGGGAGTGGAAACACCATATATTTT. Protein: CSVVWTGSGNTIYF.

This clonotype has ten or more counts. The rearrangement joins TRBV5-1 to TRBJ2-7, with a tentative D call TRBD1 (6 bases). Trimming took 0 bases from V and 3 from J, leaving 13 bases between them. The CDR3 totals 15 residues. The V gene's germline CDR1 is SGHRS and CDR2 YFSETQ. CDR3 nucleotide sequence: TGCGCCAGCAGCTTGGAATGGGGGCCCTACTACGAGCAGTACTTC. Encoded protein: CASSLEWGPYYEQYF.

This clonotype was counted a few times. A read error may explain this, as a much larger clone is one base away. V and J are TRBV12-3 or TRBV12-4 and TRBJ1-1; D is perhaps TRBD1 (6 bases). CDR3 length: 14 amino acids. Trimming pared 5 bases from V and 4 bases from J, leaving 14 bases between. The CDR3 coding sequence is TGTGCCAGCAGTCCGGGAAAGGGGGGCACTGAAGCTTTCTTT. Protein: CASSPGKGGTEAFF.

The table lists this clonotype with many counts. The chain is built from TRBV11-2 and TRBJ1-2, with unresolved D. CDR1 and CDR2 from the germline V gene are SGHAT and FQNNGV. The V end lost 5 bases, the J end lost 6 bases, and 19 bases lay between the germline ends. The CDR3 covers 15 residues. The CDR3 DNA reads as TGTGCCAGCAGCCCCTCGGTACACTTAAACGATGGCTACACCTTC. Translation: CASSPSVHLNDGYTF.

This clonotype was recorded many times. The chain employs TRBV15 and TRBJ1-3; 7 nucleotides agree with TRBD1. CDR1 is LNHNV, CDR2 YYDKDF, per germline (reference sequence). With V trimmed by 3 bases and J by 0 bases, 14 bases remained unmatched. The CDR3 runs to 19 residues. The CDR3 nucleotides read TGTGCCACCAGCAGTCACGTTAGCTCCGGGACAGACTCTGGAAACACCATATATTTT. Protein sequence: CATSSHVSSGTDSGNTIYF. The variable domain in full, completed from reference TRBV15 and TRBJ1-3, reads DAMVIQNPRYQVTQFGKPVTLSCSQTLNHNVMYWYQQKSSQAPKLLFHYYDKDFNNEADTPDNFQSRRPNTSFCFLDIRSPGLGDTAMYLCATSSHVSSGTDSGNTIYFGEGSWLTVV.

Ten or more counts support this clonotype. V is TRBV7-2 and J is TRBJ1-1; 7 bases line up with TRBD1. Per germline, CDR1 SGHTA and CDR2 FQGNSA. The CDR3 totals 13 residues. Germline trimming cut 5 bases from V and 5 bases from J; bases unmatched to any gene: 5. For the CDR3, the DNA is TGTGCCAGCAGCGTGGGACAGCTAACTGAAGCTTTCTTT. Protein product: CASSVGQLTEAFF.

This clonotype was recorded many times. The chain recombines TRBV5-1 with TRBJ2-5; possibly TRBD1 or TRBD2 for D (5 bases each). The CDR3 is 15 residues long. V gave up 0 bases and J gave up 5 bases, with 14 bases separating them. Germline-derived CDR1 and CDR2 are SGHRS and YFSETQ. CDR3 loop: CASSLVTGPRETQYF. The CDR3 coding sequence is TGCGCCAGCAGCTTGGTGACGGGGCCCCGGGAGACCCAGTACTTC.

This clonotype was picked up many times. The chain carries TRBV5-6 and TRBJ1-1, with D possibly TRBD1 on 5 matching bases. The V and J ends lost 0 bases and 5 bases respectively, with 8 bases between them. Germline CDR1 reads SGHDT; CDR2 reads YYEEEE. CDR3 length: 13 residues. The CDR3 DNA sequence: TGTGCCAGCAGCTTGGGGGGGAAGACTGAAGCTTTCTTT. This codes for CASSLGGKTEAFF.

This clonotype was recorded many times. The chain is built from TRBV6-5 and TRBJ1-5; maybe TRBD1 (6 bases). This CDR3 region has 15 residues. Trimming pared 6 bases from V and 0 bases from J, leaving 12 bases between. Per the germline V gene, CDR1 is MNHEY and CDR2 is SVGAGI. The CDR3 DNA reads as TGTGCCAGCAGCTTTACAGGGAATAGCAATCAGCCCCAGCATTTT. It is translated as CASSFTGNSNQPQHF.

Points on this clonotype: This sequence may be a read error, since a much larger clone differs from it by one base. CDR3: CANSPRRDFEETQYF. DNA of the CDR3: TGTGCCAACAGCCCCCGCCGGGACTTCGAAGAGACCCAGTACTTC. This chain connects TRBV3-1 to TRBJ2-5, with D possibly matching TRBD2 (6 bases). The V gene's germline CDR1 is LGHDT and CDR2 YNNKEL (reference sequence). This CDR3 spans 15 amino acids.

This clonotype was counted ten times or more. CDR3 nucleotide sequence: TGCGCCAGCAGCTTGGAGGCAGATACGCAGTATTTT. Its protein is CASSLEADTQYF. The chain carries TRBV5-1 and TRBJ2-3; D unresolved. The V end lost 0 bases, the J end lost 4 bases, and 3 bases lay between the germline ends. This CDR3 region has 12 residues. Per germline, CDR1 SGHRS and CDR2 YFSETQ. Complete variable domain (other parts from reference TRBV5-1 and TRBJ2-3): KAGVTQTPRYLIKTRGQQVTLSCSPISGHRSVSWYQQTPGQGLQFLFEYFSETQRNKGNFPGRFSGRQFSNSRSEMNVSTLELGDSALYLCASSLEADTQYFGPGTRLTVL.

About this clonotype itself: A single base separates this from a much larger clone, so it may be a read error. The rearrangement uses TRBV6-6 and TRBJ2-3, with TRBD2 identical over 9 bases. The CDR3 covers 15 residues. Germline CDR1 reads MNHNY; CDR2 reads SVGAGI (reference sequence). The CDR3 nucleotides are TGTGCCAGCAGTTTCCAAGCGGGGGGACCAGATAAGCAGTATTTT. Protein sequence: CASSFQAGGPDKQYF.

This clonotype was detected ten times or more. This chain uses TRBV9 with TRBJ2-3; 8 nucleotides agree with TRBD2. Germline CDR1 and CDR2: SGDLS and YYNGEE. The CDR3 extends over 16 amino acids. The V and J ends lost 1 base and 2 bases, in that order; junction bases with no gene match: 6. For the CDR3, the DNA is TGTGCCAGCAGCGTACGCGGCGGGGGGAACACAGATACGCAGTATTTT. Protein sequence: CASSVRGGGNTDTQYF. The full variable domain, rest sourced from reference TRBV9 and TRBJ2-3, is DSGVTQTPKHLITATGQRVTLRCSPRSGDLSVYWYQQSLDQGLQFLIQYYNGEERAKGNILERFSAQQFPDLHSELNLSSLELGDSALYFCASSVRGGGNTDTQYFGPGTRLTVL.

This clonotype has more than one count but fewer than ten. This likely came from a read error, as a far larger clone is one base away. V gene TRBV5-1 combines with J gene TRBJ2-1; D is unresolved. Germline V gene data show CDR1 as SGHRS and CDR2 as YFSETQ. The CDR3 loop spans 11 amino acids. As DNA, the CDR3 is TGCGACAGCAGCTTGGGAAATGAGCAGTTCTTC. Amino acids: CDSSLGNEQFF.

This clonotype has a count of ten or more. The chain employs TRBV7-2 and TRBJ2-2, with a possible D match to TRBD1 (6 bases). The CDR3 consists of 14 residues. Germline V gene data show CDR1 as SGHTA and CDR2 as FQGNSA. V lost 1 base, J lost 5 bases, and 8 bases lay in between. This chain's CDR3 is CASSLGQVTGELFF. DNA for the CDR3: TGTGCCAGCAGCTTAGGACAGGTGACCGGGGAGCTGTTTTTT.

This clonotype was observed at least ten times. The genes are TRBV20-1 and TRBJ1-4; possible D gene TRBD1, 5 bases. This CDR3 is 12 amino acids long. The germline V gene encodes CDR1 DFQATT and CDR2 SNEGSKA (reference sequence). Trimming shortened V by 3 bases and J by 7 bases, and 9 bases separated the two germline ends. CDR3 sequence reads: CSASVGGEKLFF. The CDR3 DNA sequence: TGCAGTGCTAGTGTGGGGGGTGAAAAACTGTTTTTT.